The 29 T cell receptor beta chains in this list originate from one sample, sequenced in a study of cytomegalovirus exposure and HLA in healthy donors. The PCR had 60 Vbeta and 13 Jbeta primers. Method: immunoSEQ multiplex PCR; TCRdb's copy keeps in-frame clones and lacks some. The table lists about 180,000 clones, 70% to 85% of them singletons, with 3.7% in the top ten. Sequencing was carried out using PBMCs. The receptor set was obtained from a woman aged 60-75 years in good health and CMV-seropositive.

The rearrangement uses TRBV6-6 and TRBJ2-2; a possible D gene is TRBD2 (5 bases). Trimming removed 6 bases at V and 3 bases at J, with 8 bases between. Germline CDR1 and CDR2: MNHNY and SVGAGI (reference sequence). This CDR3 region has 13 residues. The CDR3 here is CASRTTHTGELFF. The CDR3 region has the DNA TGTGCCAGCAGGACTACCCACACCGGGGAGCTGTTTTTT.

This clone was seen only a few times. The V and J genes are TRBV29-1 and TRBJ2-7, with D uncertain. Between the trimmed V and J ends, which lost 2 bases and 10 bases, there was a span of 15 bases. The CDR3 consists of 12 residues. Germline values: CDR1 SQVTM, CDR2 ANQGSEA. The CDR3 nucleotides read TGCAGCGTTGAAAAACTCGGTTCCCCCCAGTACTTC. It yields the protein CSVEKLGSPQYF.

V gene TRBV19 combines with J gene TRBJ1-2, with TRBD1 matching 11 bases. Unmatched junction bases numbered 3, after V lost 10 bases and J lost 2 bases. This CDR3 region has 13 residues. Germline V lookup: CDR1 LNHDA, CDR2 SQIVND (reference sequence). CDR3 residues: CATRTGGNYGYTF. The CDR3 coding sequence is TGTGCCACAAGGACAGGGGGCAACTATGGCTACACCTTC. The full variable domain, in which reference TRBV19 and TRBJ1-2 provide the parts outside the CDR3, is DGGITQSPKYLFRKEGQNVTLSCEQNLNHDAMYWYRQDPGQGLRLIYYSQIVNDFQKGDIAEGYSVSREKKESFPLTVTSAQKNPTAFYLCATRTGGNYGYTFGSGTRLTVV.

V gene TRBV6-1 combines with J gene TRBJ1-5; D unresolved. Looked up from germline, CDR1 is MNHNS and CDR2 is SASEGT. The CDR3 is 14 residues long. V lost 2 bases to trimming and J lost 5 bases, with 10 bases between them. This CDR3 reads CASSEFPGYQPQHF. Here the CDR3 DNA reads TGTGCCAGCAGTGAATTTCCCGGGTATCAGCCCCAGCATTTT.

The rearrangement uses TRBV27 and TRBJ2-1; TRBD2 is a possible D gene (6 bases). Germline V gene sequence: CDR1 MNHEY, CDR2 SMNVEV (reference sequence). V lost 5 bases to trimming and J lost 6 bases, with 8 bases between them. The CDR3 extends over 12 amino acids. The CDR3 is CASSGTFNEQFF. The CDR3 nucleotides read TGTGCCAGCAGTGGGACTTTCAATGAGCAGTTCTTC.

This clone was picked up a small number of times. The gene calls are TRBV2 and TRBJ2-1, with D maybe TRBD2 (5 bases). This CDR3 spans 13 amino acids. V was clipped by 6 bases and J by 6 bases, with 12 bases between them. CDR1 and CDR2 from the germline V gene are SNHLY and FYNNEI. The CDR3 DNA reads TGTGCCAGCAGAAACTGGAGGTCCAATGAGCAGTTCTTC. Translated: CASRNWRSNEQFF.

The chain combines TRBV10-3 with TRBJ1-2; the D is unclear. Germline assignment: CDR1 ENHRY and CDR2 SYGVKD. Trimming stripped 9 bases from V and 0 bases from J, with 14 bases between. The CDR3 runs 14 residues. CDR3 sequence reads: CAMRPGASNYGYTF. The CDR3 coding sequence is TGTGCCATGAGACCGGGAGCTTCTAACTATGGCTACACCTTC.

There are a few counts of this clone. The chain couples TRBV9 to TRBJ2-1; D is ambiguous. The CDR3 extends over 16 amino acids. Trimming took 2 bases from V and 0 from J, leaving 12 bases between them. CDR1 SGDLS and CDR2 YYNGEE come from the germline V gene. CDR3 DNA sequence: TGTGCCAGCAGCGTTCTAGGCCGGTACTCCTACAATGAGCAGTTCTTC. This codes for CASSVLGRYSYNEQFF.

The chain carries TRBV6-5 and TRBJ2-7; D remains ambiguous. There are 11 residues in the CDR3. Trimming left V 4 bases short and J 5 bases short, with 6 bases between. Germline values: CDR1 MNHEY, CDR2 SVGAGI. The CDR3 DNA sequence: TGTGCCAGCAGTTTATTTAACGAGCAGTACTTC. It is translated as CASSLFNEQYF.

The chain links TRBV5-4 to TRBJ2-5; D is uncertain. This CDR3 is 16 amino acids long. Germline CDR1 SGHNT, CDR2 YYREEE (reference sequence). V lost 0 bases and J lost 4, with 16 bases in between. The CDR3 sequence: CASSLGETYMGETQYF. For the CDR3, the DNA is TGTGCCAGCAGCTTGGGAGAGACATATATGGGAGAGACCCAGTACTTC.

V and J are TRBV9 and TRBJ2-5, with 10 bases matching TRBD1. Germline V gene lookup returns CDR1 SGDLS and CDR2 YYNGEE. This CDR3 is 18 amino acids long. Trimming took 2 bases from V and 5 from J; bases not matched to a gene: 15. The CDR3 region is CASSVGPRTGGYGETQYF. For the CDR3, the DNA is TGTGCCAGCAGCGTGGGTCCCCGGACAGGGGGATATGGGGAGACCCAGTACTTC.

CDR3 sequence (DNA): TGTGCCAGTAAAGGAGGGCTAGGATATGGCTACACCTTC. This gives the protein CASKGGLGYGYTF. The rearrangement uses TRBV19 and TRBJ1-2; D remains ambiguous. CDR3 length: 13 amino acids. The germline gives CDR1 LNHDA, CDR2 SQIVND (reference sequence). V was shortened by 7 bases and J by 5 bases, with 14 bases between the two germline ends.

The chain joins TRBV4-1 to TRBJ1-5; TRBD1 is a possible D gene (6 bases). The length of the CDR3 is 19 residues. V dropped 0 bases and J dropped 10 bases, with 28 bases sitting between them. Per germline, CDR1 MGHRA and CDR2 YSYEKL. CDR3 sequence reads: CASSQEVILSGTSAFPQHF. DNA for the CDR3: TGCGCCAGCAGCCAAGAAGTAATACTCTCCGGGACATCCGCTTTCCCCCAGCATTTT.

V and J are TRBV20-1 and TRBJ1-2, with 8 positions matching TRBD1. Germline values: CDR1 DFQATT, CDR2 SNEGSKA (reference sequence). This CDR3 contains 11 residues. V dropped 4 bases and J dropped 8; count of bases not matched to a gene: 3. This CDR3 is CSATQGDGYTF. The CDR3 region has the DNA TGCAGTGCTACACAGGGGGACGGCTACACCTTC.

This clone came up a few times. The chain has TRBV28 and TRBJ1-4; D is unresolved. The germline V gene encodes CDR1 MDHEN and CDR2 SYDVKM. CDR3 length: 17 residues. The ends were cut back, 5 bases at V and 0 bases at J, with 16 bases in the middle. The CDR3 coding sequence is TGTGCCAGCAGTCCCCTCGGGCGGGTCGCAACTAATGAAAAACTGTTTTTT. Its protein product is CASSPLGRVATNEKLFF.

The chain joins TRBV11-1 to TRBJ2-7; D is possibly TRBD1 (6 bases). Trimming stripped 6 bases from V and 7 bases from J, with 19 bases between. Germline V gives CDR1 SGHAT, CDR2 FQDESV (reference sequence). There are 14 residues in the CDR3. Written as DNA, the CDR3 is TGTGCCAGCAGAACGACAGGAACGAGCTCTGAGCAGTACTTC. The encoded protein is CASRTTGTSSEQYF.

The CDR3 nucleotides read TGTGCCAGCAGTTACTCGAAGCTGGGACACTTCCACGAGCAGTACTTC. It encodes CASSYSKLGHFHEQYF. V and J are TRBV6-5 and TRBJ2-7; possible D gene TRBD1, 6 bases. The CDR3 length is 16 residues. V lost 0 bases and J 5 bases, leaving 17 bases between the germline ends. Germline CDR1 reads MNHEY; CDR2 reads SVGAGI.

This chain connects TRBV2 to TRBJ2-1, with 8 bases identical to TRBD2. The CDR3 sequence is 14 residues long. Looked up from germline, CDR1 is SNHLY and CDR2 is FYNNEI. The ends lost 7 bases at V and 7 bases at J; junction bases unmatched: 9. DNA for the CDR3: TGTGCCAGCATTATCGGACTAGCCTGGAATGAGCAGTTCTTC. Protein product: CASIIGLAWNEQFF.

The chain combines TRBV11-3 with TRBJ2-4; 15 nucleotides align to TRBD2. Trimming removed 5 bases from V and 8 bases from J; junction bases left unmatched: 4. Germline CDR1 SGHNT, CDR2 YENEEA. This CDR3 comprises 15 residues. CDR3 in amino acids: CASSHGLAGGDIQYF. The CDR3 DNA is TGTGCCAGCAGCCACGGACTAGCGGGAGGGGACATTCAGTACTTC.

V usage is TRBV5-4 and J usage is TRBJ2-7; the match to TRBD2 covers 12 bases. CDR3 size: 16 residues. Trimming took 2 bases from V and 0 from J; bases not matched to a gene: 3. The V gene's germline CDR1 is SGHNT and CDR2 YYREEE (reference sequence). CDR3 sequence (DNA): TGTGCCAGCAGCTTCGGACTAGCGGGGACCTCCTACGAGCAGTACTTC. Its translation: CASSFGLAGTSYEQYF.

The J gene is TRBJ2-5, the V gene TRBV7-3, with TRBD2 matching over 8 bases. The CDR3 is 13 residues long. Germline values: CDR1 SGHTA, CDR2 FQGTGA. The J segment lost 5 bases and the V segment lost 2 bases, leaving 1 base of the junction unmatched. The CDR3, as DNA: TGTGCCAGCAGCTTATCGGGGGGGGAGACCCAGTACTTC. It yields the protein CASSLSGGETQYF.

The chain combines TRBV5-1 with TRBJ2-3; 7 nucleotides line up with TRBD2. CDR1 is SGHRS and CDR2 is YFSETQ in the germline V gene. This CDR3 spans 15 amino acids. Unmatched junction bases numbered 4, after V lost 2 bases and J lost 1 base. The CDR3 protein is CASSFGTTGTDTQYF. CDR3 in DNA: TGCGCCAGCAGCTTTGGGACTACCGGCACAGATACGCAGTATTTT.

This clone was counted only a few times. The CDR3 coding sequence is TGTGCCAGCAGTGAAGAGGCTAGCGGGAGAAGGGAGGAGACCCAGTACTTC. Protein product: CASSEEASGRREETQYF. The chain couples TRBV6-1 to TRBJ2-5; 10 positions match TRBD2. Germline V gene data show CDR1 as MNHNS and CDR2 as SASEGT. Losses at the gene ends were 1 base for V and 5 bases for J; bases not matched to a gene: 10. CDR3 length equals 17 residues.

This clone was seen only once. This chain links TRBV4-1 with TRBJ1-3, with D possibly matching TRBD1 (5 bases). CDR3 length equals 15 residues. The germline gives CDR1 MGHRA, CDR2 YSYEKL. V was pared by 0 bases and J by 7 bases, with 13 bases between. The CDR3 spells CASSQDAARGNTIYF. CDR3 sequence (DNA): TGCGCCAGCAGCCAAGACGCAGCAAGGGGCAACACCATATATTTT.

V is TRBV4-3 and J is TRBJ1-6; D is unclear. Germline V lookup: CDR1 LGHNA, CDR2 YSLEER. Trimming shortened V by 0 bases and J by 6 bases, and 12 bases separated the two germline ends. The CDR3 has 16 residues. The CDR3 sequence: CASSQEGHSFNSPLHF. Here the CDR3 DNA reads TGCGCCAGCAGCCAAGAAGGCCACAGCTTTAATTCACCCCTCCACTTT.

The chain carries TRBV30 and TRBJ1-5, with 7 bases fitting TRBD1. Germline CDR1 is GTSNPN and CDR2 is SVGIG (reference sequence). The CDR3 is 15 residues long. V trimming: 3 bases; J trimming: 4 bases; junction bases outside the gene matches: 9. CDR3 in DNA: TGTGCCTGGAGCCTTCGACAGGGCTTTAATCAGCCCCAGCATTTT. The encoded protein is CAWSLRQGFNQPQHF.

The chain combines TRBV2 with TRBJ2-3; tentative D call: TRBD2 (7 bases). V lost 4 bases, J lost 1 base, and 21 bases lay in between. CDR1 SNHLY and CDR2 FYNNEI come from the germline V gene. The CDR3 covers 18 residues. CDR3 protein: CASSGRGLRGRGTDTQYF. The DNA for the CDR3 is TGTGCCAGCAGTGGAAGGGGACTTAGGGGGAGGGGCACAGATACGCAGTATTTT.

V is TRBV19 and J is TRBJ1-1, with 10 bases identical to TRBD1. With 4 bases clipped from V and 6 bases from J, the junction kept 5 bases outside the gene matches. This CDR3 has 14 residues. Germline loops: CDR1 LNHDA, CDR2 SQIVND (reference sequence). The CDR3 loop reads CASSKTGGIAEAFF. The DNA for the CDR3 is TGTGCCAGTAGTAAGACAGGGGGCATTGCTGAAGCTTTCTTT.

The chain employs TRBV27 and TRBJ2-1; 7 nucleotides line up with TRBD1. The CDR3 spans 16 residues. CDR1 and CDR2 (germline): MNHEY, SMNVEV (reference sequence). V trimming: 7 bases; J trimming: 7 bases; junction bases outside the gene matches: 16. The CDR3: CASMKGTGQSLNEQFF. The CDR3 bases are TGTGCCAGCATGAAAGGTACGGGACAGTCCCTGAATGAGCAGTTCTTC.